A single sample gave rise to the 24 T cell receptor beta chains below, sequenced in a study of control samples from healthy donors and cancer patients. Sequenced by immunoSEQ multiplex PCR; TCRdb stores in-frame clones only, minus some. The sample holds about 84,000 clones, approximately 82% seen once. Sequencing input: PBMCs. All receptors come from a man in his fifties or sixties with head and neck cancer.

J is TRBJ1-1 and V is TRBV28, with TRBD1 matching 7 bases. The CDR3 is 14 amino acids. After removal of 3 bases from V and 5 bases from J, the junction contained 6 bases not matched to a gene. Germline assignment: CDR1 MDHEN and CDR2 SYDVKM. The CDR3: CASSFGGGRTEAFF. CDR3 nucleotides: TGTGCCAGCAGTTTTGGAGGGGGCAGGACTGAAGCTTTCTTT. The full variable domain, rest sourced from reference TRBV28 and TRBJ1-1, is DVKVTQSSRYLVKRTGEKVFLECVQDMDHENMFWYRQDPGLGLRLIYFSYDVKMKEKGDIPEGYSVSREKKERFSLILESASTNQTSMYLCASSFGGGRTEAFFGQGTRLTVV.

The chain recombines TRBV5-5 with TRBJ2-7, with D tentatively TRBD2 (6 bases). The CDR3 sequence is 15 residues long. CDR1 and CDR2 (germline): SGHKS, YYEKEE (reference sequence). The V and J ends lost 0 bases and 1 base respectively, with 11 bases between them. CDR3 sequence (DNA): TGTGCCAGCAGCTTGGTGCCTAGCGTTTCCTACGAGCAGTACTTC. It codes for CASSLVPSVSYEQYF.

The V gene is TRBV28, the J gene TRBJ1-2; D may be TRBD1 (5 bases). This CDR3 contains 14 residues. Germline CDR1 is MDHEN and CDR2 is SYDVKM. Trimming removed 1 base at V and 1 base at J, with 7 bases between. CDR3 DNA: TGTGCCAGCAGTTTATCGGGACGTAACTATGGCTACACCTTC. This translates into CASSLSGRNYGYTF.

The V call is TRBV3-1 (or the pseudogene TRBV3-2), the J call TRBJ2-1; TRBD2 matches 10 bases. The CDR3 runs 15 residues. V lost 3 bases, J lost 1 base, and 0 bases stayed unmatched. From germline, CDR1 is LGHDT and CDR2 YNNKEL (reference sequence). The CDR3 DNA follows: TGTGCCAGCAGCCATAGCGGGAGGTCCTACAATGAGCAGTTCTTC. This encodes CASSHSGRSYNEQFF.

This chain uses TRBV27 with TRBJ2-6; D may be TRBD1 (6 bases). This CDR3 contains 15 residues. Deletions cut 3 bases from V and 3 bases from J, with 9 bases between. In germline, CDR1 is MNHEY, CDR2 SMNVEV (reference sequence). This CDR3 is CASSLRGYGANVLTF. CDR3 nucleotides: TGTGCCAGCAGTTTGAGGGGGTATGGGGCCAACGTCCTGACTTTC.

The chain is built from TRBV10-3 and TRBJ1-6, with TRBD1 matching over 7 bases. Germline assignment: CDR1 ENHRY and CDR2 SYGVKD. This CDR3 has 13 amino acids. Germline trimming cut 4 bases from V and 8 bases from J; bases unmatched to any gene: 2. The CDR3 protein is CAISGDSYSPLHF. CDR3 DNA: TGTGCCATCAGTGGGGACAGCTATTCACCCCTCCACTTT.

The DNA of the CDR3 is TGTGCCAGCAGCCAATACAGGGTCCGACCTCCCTACGAGCAGTACTTC. It yields the protein CASSQYRVRPPYEQYF. This rearrangement joins TRBV28 to TRBJ2-7; the D gene is possibly TRBD1 (6 bases). The CDR3 contains 16 residues. The V and J ends lost 6 bases and 2 bases respectively, with 20 bases between them. Per the germline V gene, CDR1 is MDHEN and CDR2 is SYDVKM.

J is TRBJ2-7 and V is TRBV5-1; no firm D call. CDR3 size: 13 residues. Per germline, CDR1 SGHRS and CDR2 YFSETQ. V was trimmed by 0 bases and J by 2 bases, leaving 6 bases between them. The DNA of the CDR3 is TGCGCCAGCAGCTTGGCGGCGGCCTACGAGCAGTACTTC. It codes for CASSLAAAYEQYF.

The V gene is TRBV5-6, the J gene TRBJ1-1; TRBD1 is a possible D gene (6 bases). The germline V and J ends were trimmed by 4 bases and 0 bases, with 13 bases remaining between them. The CDR3 has 15 amino acids. Germline lookup yields CDR1 SGHDT and CDR2 YYEEEE. In DNA form, the CDR3 reads TGTGCCAGCAGCCGAGTGGGGACATTGAACACTGAAGCTTTCTTT. Protein sequence: CASSRVGTLNTEAFF. The variable domain in full, with the rest retrieved from reference TRBV5-6 and TRBJ1-1, is DAGVTQSPTHLIKTRGQQVTLRCSPKSGHDTVSWYQQALGQGPQFIFQYYEEEERQRGNFPDRFSGHQFPNYSSELNVNALLLGDSALYLCASSRVGTLNTEAFFGQGTRLTVV.

J is TRBJ2-7 and V is TRBV6-5; 7 nucleotides agree with TRBD1. J was trimmed by 6 bases and V by 2 bases; bases with no gene match: 7. Germline lookup yields CDR1 MNHEY and CDR2 SVGAGI. This CDR3 has 14 residues. This CDR3 reads CASSYTSTGFEQYF. In DNA form, the CDR3 reads TGTGCCAGCAGTTACACCTCGACAGGGTTCGAGCAGTACTTC.

V and J are TRBV7-9 and TRBJ2-1, with 7 positions matching TRBD2. Germline CDR1 is SEHNR and CDR2 is FQNEAQ (reference sequence). This CDR3 contains 15 residues. V dropped 7 bases and J dropped 8; count of bases not matched to a gene: 14. This CDR3 reads CASIINRPGGYEQFF. The CDR3 DNA is TGTGCCAGCATCATTAACCGGCCGGGAGGCTATGAGCAGTTCTTC.

CDR3 loop: CASSHRGGQGAVEQFF. The CDR3 nucleotides read TGCGCCAGCAGCCACCGTGGGGGACAGGGGGCCGTTGAGCAGTTCTTC. V is TRBV5-1 and J is TRBJ2-1; 12 nucleotides agree with TRBD1. The germline gives CDR1 SGHRS, CDR2 YFSETQ. V lost 4 bases and J lost 9; bases outside the gene matches: 11. The length of the CDR3 is 16 residues.

In this sample, this clone turned up once. The chain is built from TRBV12-3 or TRBV12-4 and TRBJ1-2; 7 nucleotides match TRBD1. CDR3 length: 13 residues. V gave up 8 bases and J gave up 8 bases; unmatched junction bases: 11. The CDR3 DNA sequence: TGTGCCAGCGGAAAATCGACAGGGAGAGGCTACACCTTC. This sequence encodes CASGKSTGRGYTF.

The rearrangement uses TRBV5-4 and TRBJ2-1; D is possibly TRBD2 (5 bases). The CDR3 is 16 amino acids. Germline CDR1 is SGHNT and CDR2 is YYREEE (reference sequence). V gave up 4 bases and J gave up 0 bases, with 14 bases separating them. Here the CDR3 reads CASSKGLQPSYNEQFF. Written as DNA, the CDR3 is TGTGCCAGCAGCAAAGGACTTCAACCCTCCTACAATGAGCAGTTCTTC.

The chain is built from TRBV7-2 and TRBJ2-7; D may be TRBD2 (6 bases). Trimming removed 3 bases from V and 6 bases from J, with 15 bases in between. Germline CDR1 and CDR2: SGHTA and FQGNSA. CDR3 length: 14 amino acids. The CDR3 loop reads CASSFKGLGGEQYF. The CDR3 coding sequence is TGTGCCAGCAGCTTTAAGGGACTGGGGGGCGAGCAGTACTTC.

The chain uses TRBV27 and TRBJ2-7, with no clear D. V was clipped by 6 bases and J by 3 bases, with 9 bases between them. Germline V gives CDR1 MNHEY, CDR2 SMNVEV (reference sequence). The CDR3 is 12 residues long. CDR3 sequence reads: CASSLGFYEQYF. The CDR3 DNA reads as TGTGCCAGCAGCCTTGGGTTCTACGAGCAGTACTTC.

The chain joins TRBV28 to TRBJ2-2, with 7 nucleotides matching TRBD2. The trim removed 3 bases at V and 8 bases at J, leaving 12 bases unmatched. There are 16 residues in the CDR3. The germline CDR1 and CDR2 sequences are MDHEN and SYDVKM. The CDR3 protein is CASSFQAAGVSGELFF. Written as DNA, the CDR3 is TGTGCCAGCAGTTTTCAGGCGGCGGGAGTATCTGGGGAGCTGTTTTTT.

The chain employs TRBV5-5 and TRBJ1-1; D not certain. V lost 0 bases, J lost 5 bases, and 11 bases lay in between. In germline, CDR1 is SGHKS, CDR2 YYEKEE (reference sequence). The CDR3 runs 14 residues. This CDR3 reads CASSLALRGTEAFF. The CDR3, as DNA: TGTGCCAGCAGCTTGGCCCTCCGGGGAACTGAAGCTTTCTTT. The whole variable domain, remainder taken from reference TRBV5-5 and TRBJ1-1, is DAGVTQSPTHLIKTRGQQVTLRCSPISGHKSVSWYQQVLGQGPQFIFQYYEKEERGRGNFPDRFSARQFPNYSSELNVNALLLGDSALYLCASSLALRGTEAFFGQGTRLTVV.

The rearrangement uses TRBV30 and TRBJ2-5; 8 bases are shared with TRBD2. Germline CDR1 and CDR2: GTSNPN and SVGIG (reference sequence). V lost 2 bases and J lost 4; bases outside the gene matches: 9. The CDR3 contains 15 residues. As DNA, the CDR3 is TGTGCCTGGAGTATAAGCGGGAGCGGGACAGAGACCCAGTACTTC. It yields the protein CAWSISGSGTETQYF.

This clone was seen just once. The chain links TRBV18 to TRBJ2-1, with TRBD2 identical over 7 bases. The V and J ends lost 3 bases and 5 bases, in that order; junction bases with no gene match: 4. The CDR3 loop spans 14 amino acids. Germline CDR1 is KGHSH and CDR2 is LQKENI. This CDR3 is CASSPGLVDNEQFF. The DNA of the CDR3 is TGTGCCAGCTCACCCGGACTAGTAGACAATGAGCAGTTCTTC. The complete variable domain, with remaining parts taken from reference TRBV18 and TRBJ2-1, reads NAGVMQNPRHLVRRRGQEARLRCSPMKGHSHVYWYRQLPEEGLKFMVYLQKENIIDESGMPKERFSAEFPKEGPSILRIQQVVRGDSAAYFCASSPGLVDNEQFFGPGTRLTVL.

The genes are TRBV2 and TRBJ2-7, with a weak D call TRBD2 (5 bases). The CDR3 spans 14 residues. The V gene lost 7 bases and the J gene lost 2 bases, with 15 bases spanning the gap. Per germline, CDR1 SNHLY and CDR2 FYNNEI. Here the CDR3 reads CASNRDGGPYEQYF. CDR3 coding DNA: TGTGCCAGCAACAGAGACGGAGGTCCCTACGAGCAGTACTTC.

V is TRBV27 and J is TRBJ1-1, with 7 positions matching TRBD1. The V gene's germline CDR1 is MNHEY and CDR2 SMNVEV (reference sequence). Germline trimming cut 8 bases from V and 2 bases from J; bases unmatched to any gene: 14. The CDR3 runs 16 residues. This CDR3 is CASLRSPGQSNTEAFF. The CDR3 DNA is TGTGCCAGCTTGCGCTCACCGGGACAGTCTAACACTGAAGCTTTCTTT.

The genes are TRBV7-8 and TRBJ1-6; the D is unclear. This CDR3 comprises 15 residues. V dropped 7 bases and J dropped 0 bases, with 10 bases sitting between them. Germline V CDR1 and CDR2: SGHVS, FQNEAQ. Here the CDR3 reads CASTLTDSYNSPLHF. Here the CDR3 DNA reads TGTGCCAGCACACTTACAGACTCCTATAATTCACCCCTCCACTTT.

The chain has TRBV15 and TRBJ2-5, with D maybe TRBD1 (6 bases). This CDR3 has 13 residues. Germline lookup yields CDR1 LNHNV and CDR2 YYDKDF (reference sequence). V gave up 4 bases and J gave up 5 bases, with 11 bases separating them. Here the CDR3 reads CATSNDRSETQYF. CDR3 nucleotides: TGTGCCACCAGCAACGACAGGTCGGAGACCCAGTACTTC.